Detailed here is one T cell receptor (delta chain). It may be a read error: a sequence one base away is much more abundant. The identical CDR3 is also encoded by other nucleotide sequences in the sample. With CATT, TCRdb re-called clones from the reads. Of over 5,500 delta-chain clones listed, roughly 10% are singletons. The sample belongs to a study of gamma-delta chains in newborns, infants, children. Whole-study context: Microbial exposure reportedly drives polyclonal innate γδ T cell expansion after birth.

Germline V gene data show CDR1 as GEAIGNYY and CDR2 as EKD. V was clipped by 0 bases and J by 0 bases; unmatched bases: 3. The CDR3 is 19 residues long. The source material was blood. This receptor was taken from a child who was a newborn, infant or young child, either healthy, febrile or measles-vaccinated (not recorded which). This chain uses TRDV2 with TRDJ3; 11 positions agree with TRDD3. The CDR3 DNA reads TGTGCCTGTGACACCTTACTGGGGGATAGCTCCTGGGACACCCGACAGATGTTTTTC. Amino acids: CACDTLLGDSSWDTRQMFF.